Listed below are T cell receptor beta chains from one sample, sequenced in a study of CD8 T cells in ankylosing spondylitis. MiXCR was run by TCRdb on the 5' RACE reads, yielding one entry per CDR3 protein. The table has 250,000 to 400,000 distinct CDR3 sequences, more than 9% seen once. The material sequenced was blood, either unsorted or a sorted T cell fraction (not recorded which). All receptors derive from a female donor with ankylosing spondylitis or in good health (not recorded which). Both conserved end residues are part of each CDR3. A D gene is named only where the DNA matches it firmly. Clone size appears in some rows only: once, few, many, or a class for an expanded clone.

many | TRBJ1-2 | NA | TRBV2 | TGTGCCAGCAGTGAATACCAGGGTAGAGGCTACACCTTC | CASSEYQGRGYTF
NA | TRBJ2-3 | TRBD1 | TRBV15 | TGTGCCACCAGCGGGACAGGGGTCAGCACAGATACGCAGTATTTT | CATSGTGVSTDTQYF
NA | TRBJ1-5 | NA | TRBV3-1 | TGTGCCAGCAGCCAAGATAAGACACCTAATCAGCCCCAGCATTTT | CASSQDKTPNQPQHF
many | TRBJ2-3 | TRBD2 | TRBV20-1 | TGCAGTGCCACCGGGGCGGACCACACAGCGGGAGCAAGCACAGATACGCAGTATTTT | CSATGADHTAGASTDTQYF
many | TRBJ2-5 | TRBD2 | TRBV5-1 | TGCGCCAGCAGCCCGGCGACTAGCGGAGAGACCCAGTACTTC | CASSPATSGETQYF
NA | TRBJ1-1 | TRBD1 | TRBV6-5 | TGTGCCAGCAGTTACTTGACAGGGATGATGAACACTGAAGCTTTCTTT | CASSYLTGMMNTEAFF
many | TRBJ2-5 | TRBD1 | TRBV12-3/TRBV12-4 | TGTGCCAGCAGTTACAGGGGGCTGGAGACCCAGTACTTC | CASSYRGLETQYF
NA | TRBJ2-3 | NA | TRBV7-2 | TGTGCCAGCAGCCTCATCTTAACAGATACGCAGTCTTTT | CASSLILTDTQSF
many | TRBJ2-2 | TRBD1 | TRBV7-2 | TGTGCCAGCAGCTTAGCACAGGGGTTGAACACCGGGGAGCTGTTTTTT | CASSLAQGLNTGELFF
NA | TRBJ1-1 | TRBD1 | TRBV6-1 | TGTGCCAGCAGTACCCTGACAACAGGGGACATGAACACTGAAGCTTTCTTT | CASSTLTTGDMNTEAFF
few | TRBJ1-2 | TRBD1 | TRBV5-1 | TGCGCCAGCAGCCCGGGACAGTCGGCGAACTATGGCTACACCTTC | CASSPGQSANYGYTF
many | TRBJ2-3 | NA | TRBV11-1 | TGTGCCAGCAGCTTAACCGCCACTAAAAATACAGATACGCAGTATTTT | CASSLTATKNTDTQYF
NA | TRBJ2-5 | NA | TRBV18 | TGTGCCAGCTCACCCGTAGGGCAAGAGACCCAGTACTTC | CASSPVGQETQYF
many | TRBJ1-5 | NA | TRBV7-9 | TGTGCCAGCAGCTTCGAGCAGAGCAATCAGCCCCAGCATTTT | CASSFEQSNQPQHF
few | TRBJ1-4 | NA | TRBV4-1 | TGCGCCAGCAGCCAAGACTCGGGGTTTGGTGAAAAACTGTTTTTT | CASSQDSGFGEKLFF
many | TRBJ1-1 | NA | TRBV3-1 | TGTGCCAGCAGCCAAGACTGGAGTGGCGCTGAAGCTTTCTTT | CASSQDWSGAEAFF